This T cell receptor (beta chain) was recovered during a study of Ad26.COV2.S vaccination and SARS-CoV-2 variants. The study's findings and limits: Vaccine recipients showed a spike-specific TCR breadth that was higher than in placebo recipients.

This CDR3 has 11 residues. Trimming pared 2 bases from V and 8 bases from J, leaving 6 bases between. The germline gives CDR1 GTSNPN, CDR2 SVGIG (reference sequence). TCRdb keeps only in-frame clones here, not all; method: immunoSEQ multiplex PCR. The sample gives 150,000 to 200,000 clones, approximately 90% of which show up once; 5% to 6.5% is in the top ten. Worth noting for this clone: Its antigen is unknown.

The origin of this receptor is a human donor who had recovered from COVID-19. The rearrangement joins TRBV30 to TRBJ1-4; no firm D call. Sequencing was performed on peripheral blood, taken after recovery from COVID-19. DNA for the CDR3: TGTGCCTGGAGTCCCAAAGAAAAACTGTTTTTT. Translating it yields CAWSPKEKLFF.